This TCR beta chain was retrieved from a study of post-analysis software for immune sequencing data. For the study at large: Patients with relapsing-remitting, secondary progressive and progressive-relapsing multiple sclerosis courses were all represented. Study results and limitations: Significantly lower normalized Chao1 diversity was found in patients with multiple sclerosis relative to controls. Patients carried 4 or 5 TRBV segments more frequently than controls did, and TRBV5-6, TRBV5-1 and TRBV20-1 were among them.

This clonotype was detected a few times. Antigen: not known. The CDR3 loop spans 16 amino acids. The germline gives CDR1 MGHRA, CDR2 YSYEKL. V was pared by 3 bases and J by 4 bases, with 19 bases between. TCR beta cDNA libraries had unique molecular identifiers. TCRdb re-analysed the PCR reads in MiXCR, keeping a single row per CDR3 protein. The table includes approximately 360,000 distinct CDR3 sequences, 30% to 45% detected once. The sample comprised blood. The gene calls are TRBV4-1 and TRBJ2-7, with D maybe TRBD2 (6 bases). The receptor's source is a girl aged 5 to 17 with multiple sclerosis. The CDR3 is CASSQELIASGYEQYF. Written as DNA, the CDR3 is TGCGCCAGCAGCCAGGAGTTAATAGCCAGCGGGTACGAGCAGTACTTC.